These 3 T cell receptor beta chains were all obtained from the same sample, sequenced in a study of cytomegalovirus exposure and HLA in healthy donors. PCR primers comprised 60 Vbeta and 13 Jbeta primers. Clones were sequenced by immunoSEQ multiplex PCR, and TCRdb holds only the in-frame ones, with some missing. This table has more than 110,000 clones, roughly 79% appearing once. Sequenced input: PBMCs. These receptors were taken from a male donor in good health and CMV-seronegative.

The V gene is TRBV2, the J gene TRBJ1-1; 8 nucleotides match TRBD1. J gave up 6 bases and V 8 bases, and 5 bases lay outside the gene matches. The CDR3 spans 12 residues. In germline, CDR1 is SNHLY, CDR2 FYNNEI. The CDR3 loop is CASGTGRAEAFF. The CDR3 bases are TGTGCCAGCGGGACAGGCCGTGCTGAAGCTTTCTTT.

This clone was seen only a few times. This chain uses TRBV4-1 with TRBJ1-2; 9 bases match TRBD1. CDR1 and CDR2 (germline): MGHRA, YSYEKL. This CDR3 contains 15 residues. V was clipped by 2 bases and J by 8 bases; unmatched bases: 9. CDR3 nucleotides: TGCGCCAGCAGCCAACACACCGGGACAGGGTACGGCTACACCTTC. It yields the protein CASSQHTGTGYGYTF.

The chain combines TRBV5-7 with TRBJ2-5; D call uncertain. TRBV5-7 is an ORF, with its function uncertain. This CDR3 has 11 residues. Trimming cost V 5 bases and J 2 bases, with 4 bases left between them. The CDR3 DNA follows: TGTGCCAGCAGGTCGCAAGAGACCCAGTACTTC. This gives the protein CASRSQETQYF.